These 27 T cell receptor beta chains share one sample of origin, sequenced in a study of blood T cell repertoires in COVID-19. TCRdb keeps only in-frame clones here, not all; method: immunoSEQ multiplex PCR. The table records 350,000 or so clones, roughly 90% of them present only once. The sequenced material came from PBMCs or T cells enriched from blood (not recorded which). The source of these receptors is a woman younger than 45 who had recovered from COVID-19.

The rearrangement joins TRBV29-1 to TRBJ2-7; D gene uncertain. V was clipped by 1 base and J by 3 bases, with 4 bases between them. The CDR3 runs 11 residues. Germline V lookup: CDR1 SQVTM, CDR2 ANQGSEA. The CDR3 DNA follows: TGCAGCGTTGAAGTCCACTACGAGCAGTACTTC. Amino acids: CSVEVHYEQYF.

This chain uses TRBV27 with TRBJ2-5, with D perhaps TRBD2 (6 bases). The CDR3 is 13 residues long. The V and J ends lost 3 bases and 5 bases respectively, with 10 bases between them. Germline V CDR1 and CDR2: MNHEY, SMNVEV (reference sequence). CDR3 nucleotide sequence: TGTGCCAGCAGTTTTGCCCGGGGGGAGACCCAGTACTTC. Translating gives CASSFARGETQYF.

In its sample, this clone was seen once. The chain combines TRBV21-1 with TRBJ1-5; the D call of TRBD1 is as the table states it, not checked on the DNA. TRBV21-1 constitutes a pseudogene. The CDR3 loop spans 16 amino acids. CDR3 protein: CASSTRFVDSDQPQHF. CDR3 nucleotides: TGTGCCAGCAGCACCCGATTCGTTGACAGCGATCAGCCCCAGCATTTT.

This chain joins TRBV21-1 and TRBJ1-6. TRBV21-1 is annotated as a pseudogene. This CDR3 has 15 residues. CDR3 bases: TGTGCCAGCAGCAGTAATAGAGGAGATAATTCACCCCTCCACTTT. It is translated as CASSSNRGDNSPLHF.

V usage is TRBV4-1 and J usage is TRBJ2-2, with 12 positions matching TRBD2. V lost 3 bases and J lost 7; bases outside the gene matches: 6. Germline V CDR1 and CDR2: MGHRA, YSYEKL. The CDR3 totals 16 residues. CDR3 loop: CASSHGTSGLGGELFF. DNA for the CDR3: TGCGCCAGCAGCCACGGGACTAGCGGGCTCGGCGGGGAGCTGTTTTTT.

The chain carries TRBV12-3 or TRBV12-4 and TRBJ2-7; D ambiguous. V gave up 8 bases and J gave up 1 base, with 6 bases separating them. This CDR3 is built from 11 residues. The CDR3 bases are TGTGCCAGCGCTCAGTCCTACGAGCAGTACTTC. Encoded protein: CASAQSYEQYF.

V and J are TRBV4-3 and TRBJ1-2, with D tentatively TRBD1 (6 bases). The germline V and J ends were trimmed by 1 base and 8 bases, with 17 bases remaining between them. CDR1 is LGHNA, CDR2 YSLEER, per germline. The CDR3 totals 15 residues. The CDR3 DNA is TGCGCCAGCAGCCAAGGGGTTACAGGGTCCTCGGGCTACACCTTC. Protein sequence: CASSQGVTGSSGYTF.

V usage is TRBV5-1 and J usage is TRBJ1-3; possibly TRBD1 for D (5 bases). This CDR3 has 14 amino acids. Per the germline V gene, CDR1 is SGHRS and CDR2 is YFSETQ. Trimming pared 0 bases from V and 2 bases from J, leaving 6 bases between. The CDR3 here is CASSLGQPGNTIYF. The DNA of the CDR3 is TGCGCCAGCAGCTTGGGACAGCCTGGAAACACCATATATTTT.

This sequence joins TRBV19 and TRBJ1-2, with 7 bases matching TRBD1. CDR1 and CDR2 (germline): LNHDA, SQIVND (reference sequence). V was pared by 6 bases and J by 2 bases, with 3 bases of the junction left unmatched. The CDR3 is 13 residues long. The CDR3 DNA follows: TGTGCCAGTAGACAGGGGAAAAACTATGGCTACACCTTC. Translation gives CASRQGKNYGYTF.

The chain recombines TRBV9 with TRBJ1-1, with TRBD1 matching 9 bases. With V trimmed by 1 base and J by 0 bases, 7 bases remained unmatched. In germline, CDR1 is SGDLS, CDR2 YYNGEE. The CDR3 length is 17 residues. The CDR3 nucleotides read TGTGCCAGCAGCGTAAAACAGGGGGCACTGGTGAACACTGAAGCTTTCTTT. As protein: CASSVKQGALVNTEAFF. Based on the CDR3 plus reference TRBV9 and TRBJ1-1, the full variable domain is DSGVTQTPKHLITATGQRVTLRCSPRSGDLSVYWYQQSLDQGLQFLIQYYNGEERAKGNILERFSAQQFPDLHSELNLSSLELGDSALYFCASSVKQGALVNTEAFFGQGTRLTVV.

J is TRBJ2-1 and V is TRBV9, with TRBD2 matching 12 bases. With 0 bases clipped from V and 4 bases from J, the junction kept 5 bases outside the gene matches. Germline-derived CDR1 and CDR2 are SGDLS and YYNGEE. The CDR3 spans 17 residues. CDR3 sequence: CASSVGLAGGWYNEQFF. CDR3 sequence (DNA): TGTGCCAGCAGCGTAGGGCTAGCGGGGGGGTGGTACAATGAGCAGTTCTTC.

V usage is TRBV28 and J usage is TRBJ2-2; D unresolved. CDR3 size: 14 residues. Trimming removed 3 bases from V and 5 bases from J, with 10 bases in between. Germline V CDR1 and CDR2: MDHEN, SYDVKM. The CDR3 DNA reads as TGTGCCAGCAGTTTTTACGGGTCGACCGGGGAGCTGTTTTTT. It translates to CASSFYGSTGELFF.

The V gene is TRBV18, the J gene TRBJ1-1; no reliable D call. CDR3 length equals 13 residues. Trimming took off 3 bases at V and 4 bases at J, with 9 bases between the two ends. CDR1 and CDR2 from the germline V gene are KGHSH and LQKENI. CDR3 nucleotide sequence: TGTGCCAGCTCACCCGGGTCGACCACTGAAGCTTTCTTT. Its protein product is CASSPGSTTEAFF.

This chain uses TRBV7-2 with TRBJ2-1; 11 nucleotides agree with TRBD2. The length of the CDR3 is 15 residues. V lost 6 bases and J lost 4; bases outside the gene matches: 5. CDR1 and CDR2 (germline): SGHTA, FQGNSA. This CDR3 is CASSLTSGKYNEQFF. CDR3 nucleotides: TGTGCCAGCAGTCTGACTAGCGGGAAATACAATGAGCAGTTCTTC.

The rearrangement uses TRBV19 and TRBJ1-3; no clear D gene. The germline V and J ends were trimmed by 3 bases and 6 bases, with 15 bases remaining between them. Germline V gene data show CDR1 as LNHDA and CDR2 as SQIVND (reference sequence). CDR3 length: 15 amino acids. The CDR3 DNA reads TGTGCCAGTAGTATTGAAGCGCGGGATGAAAACACCATATATTTT. Protein product: CASSIEARDENTIYF.

The chain combines TRBV28 with TRBJ1-6; D gene unclear. Trimming stripped 5 bases from V and 7 bases from J, with 18 bases between. Germline lookup yields CDR1 MDHEN and CDR2 SYDVKM. This CDR3 is built from 16 residues. CDR3 coding DNA: TGTGCCAGCAGTGCGGGATCGGTTGGGTGGAATTCACCCCTCCACTTT. This sequence encodes CASSAGSVGWNSPLHF.

The rearrangement links TRBV5-1 to TRBJ2-7; D is uncertain. Trimming shortened V by 0 bases and J by 4 bases, and 14 bases separated the two germline ends. The CDR3 totals 15 residues. Per germline, CDR1 SGHRS and CDR2 YFSETQ. CDR3 DNA sequence: TGCGCCAGCAGCTTGGGGTCGGGTCTTCCATACGAGCAGTACTTC. Translating it yields CASSLGSGLPYEQYF.

The chain links TRBV7-8 to TRBJ1-1; 8 bases agree with TRBD1. CDR3 size: 15 residues. Germline V CDR1 and CDR2: SGHVS, FQNEAQ. The V gene end was trimmed by 4 bases and the J gene end by 1 base; junction bases not matched to a gene: 5. CDR3 in DNA: TGTGCCAGCAGCTCGGGACAGGTACCGAACACTGAAGCTTTCTTT. This encodes CASSSGQVPNTEAFF.

CDR3 DNA: TGTGCCAGCAGCCCCGCGGGGACAGATACGCAGTATTTT. It translates to CASSPAGTDTQYF. The J gene is TRBJ2-3, the V gene TRBV5-4; the D gene is possibly TRBD2 (6 bases). This CDR3 comprises 13 residues. Germline CDR1 is SGHNT and CDR2 is YYREEE (reference sequence). Trimming took off 4 bases at V and 3 bases at J, with 9 bases between the two ends.

The chain recombines TRBV7-9 with TRBJ2-7; TRBD1 agrees at 8 bases. This CDR3 has 16 amino acids. Germline CDR1 and CDR2: SEHNR and FQNEAQ (reference sequence). Germline trimming cut 0 bases from V and 0 bases from J; bases unmatched to any gene: 4. In nucleotides, the CDR3 is TGTGCCAGCAGCTTAGCGCGACAGGGGAACTCCTACGAGCAGTACTTC. Protein product: CASSLARQGNSYEQYF. Combining the CDR3 with reference TRBV7-9 and TRBJ2-7 gives the whole variable domain DTGVSQNPRHKITKRGQNVTFRCDPISEHNRLYWYRQTLGQGPEFLTYFQNEAQLEKSRLLSDRFSAERPKGSFSTLEIQRTEQGDSAMYLCASSLARQGNSYEQYFGPGTRLTVT.

The gene calls are TRBV29-1 and TRBJ2-7, with D tentatively TRBD1 (5 bases). The CDR3 totals 14 residues. V was trimmed by 3 bases and J by 1 base, leaving 13 bases between them. Germline-derived CDR1 and CDR2 are SQVTM and ANQGSEA. As DNA, the CDR3 is TGCAGCGTTGAGGAGACTCGGACATCCTACGAGCAGTACTTC. Translation gives CSVEETRTSYEQYF.

V gene TRBV19 combines with J gene TRBJ1-1, with D hard to call. The length of the CDR3 is 16 residues. CDR1 is LNHDA, CDR2 SQIVND, per germline (reference sequence). The V end was cut by 6 bases, the J end by 0 bases, with 17 bases between. The CDR3 reads CASRSGIDSMNTEAFF. CDR3 coding DNA: TGTGCCAGTAGGTCGGGGATTGACTCCATGAACACTGAAGCTTTCTTT. The variable domain in full, with the rest retrieved from reference TRBV19 and TRBJ1-1, is DGGITQSPKYLFRKEGQNVTLSCEQNLNHDAMYWYRQDPGQGLRLIYYSQIVNDFQKGDIAEGYSVSREKKESFPLTVTSAQKNPTAFYLCASRSGIDSMNTEAFFGQGTRLTVV.

The V gene is TRBV4-1, the J gene TRBJ1-1; the D gene is possibly TRBD1 (6 bases). This CDR3 has 16 amino acids. Trimming left V 1 base short and J 5 bases short, with 17 bases between. Germline V gene sequence: CDR1 MGHRA, CDR2 YSYEKL. The CDR3 sequence: CASSQVVGGRRTEAFF. CDR3 nucleotides: TGCGCCAGCAGCCAAGTGGTCGGGGGGCGAAGGACTGAAGCTTTCTTT.

The V and J genes are TRBV11-2 and TRBJ2-7; D gene ambiguous. This CDR3 contains 15 residues. The germline V and J ends were trimmed by 7 bases and 0 bases, with 16 bases remaining between them. In germline, CDR1 is SGHAT, CDR2 FQNNGV. CDR3 bases: TGTGCCAGCACCCTTTTTCCAGAATCCTCCTACGAGCAGTACTTC. Amino acids: CASTLFPESSYEQYF.

V usage is TRBV27 and J usage is TRBJ2-7; 7 bases line up with TRBD1. CDR3 length equals 20 residues. CDR1 is MNHEY and CDR2 is SMNVEV in the germline V gene (reference sequence). V was pared by 4 bases and J by 3 bases, with 24 bases of the junction left unmatched. The CDR3 bases are TGTGCCAGCAGTTACCTCAGACTATCCCGGGACAGCAAATTAATCTACGAGCAGTACTTC. Translating gives CASSYLRLSRDSKLIYEQYF.

The chain joins TRBV12-3 or TRBV12-4 to TRBJ1-2; D unclear. The CDR3 length is 12 residues. V lost 3 bases and J lost 3, with 5 bases in between. The DNA of the CDR3 is TGTGCCAGCAGTTTGGGCCACTATGGCTACACCTTC. It translates to CASSLGHYGYTF.

V and J are TRBV3-1 (or the pseudogene TRBV3-2) and TRBJ1-6, with D maybe TRBD1 (6 bases). CDR1 is LGHDT and CDR2 is YNNKEL in the germline V gene (reference sequence). This CDR3 has 13 amino acids. Trimming shortened V by 5 bases and J by 10 bases, and 12 bases separated the two germline ends. The CDR3 sequence is CASSYRVRSPLHF. The DNA of the CDR3 is TGTGCCAGCAGCTACAGGGTGCGGTCACCCCTCCACTTT.